This entry lists 10 T cell receptor beta chains sequenced from one sample in a study of OX40 agonist ivuxolimab in advanced cancers. TCRdb keeps only in-frame clones here, not all; method: immunoSEQ multiplex PCR. The table includes 11,000 to 15,000 clones, around 87% detected once. The sequencing used CD4+ or CD8+ T cells sorted from blood, collected in a trial of the OX40 agonist ivuxolimab. These TCRs come from an adult with an advanced solid tumor such as melanoma, head and neck, liver or kidney cancer.

This rearrangement joins TRBV5-6 to TRBJ2-4; the D gene is possibly TRBD1 (6 bases). The CDR3 contains 13 residues. Germline V CDR1 and CDR2: SGHDT, YYEEEE. The V end was cut by 0 bases, the J end by 5 bases, with 6 bases between. The chain's CDR3 is CASSLAGENIQYF. CDR3 nucleotides: TGTGCCAGCAGCTTGGCAGGGGAAAACATTCAGTACTTC.

This sequence joins TRBV5-1 and TRBJ2-7, with 10 bases fitting TRBD1. CDR3 size: 14 residues. The trim removed 4 bases at V and 3 bases at J, leaving 4 bases unmatched. Per germline, CDR1 SGHRS and CDR2 YFSETQ. The CDR3 sequence is CASSTGQGGYEQYF. CDR3 DNA: TGCGCCAGCAGCACAGGACAGGGGGGCTACGAGCAGTACTTC.

The chain recombines TRBV19 with TRBJ2-7; D is perhaps TRBD1 or TRBD2 (5 bases each). V was cut by 4 bases and J by 2 bases, with 15 bases left in between. The germline V gene has CDR1 LNHDA and CDR2 SQIVND (reference sequence). CDR3 length: 15 residues. The CDR3 sequence is CASSTAGTDPYEQYF. The CDR3 region has the DNA TGTGCCAGTAGTACTGCCGGGACGGATCCCTACGAGCAGTACTTC.

The chain carries TRBV18 and TRBJ1-1; tentative D call: TRBD1 (6 bases). The germline gives CDR1 KGHSH, CDR2 LQKENI. Trimming shortened V by 3 bases and J by 10 bases, and 9 bases separated the two germline ends. CDR3 length: 11 residues. CDR3 DNA: TGTGCCAGCTCACCCCAACAGGGAGCTTTCTTT. Encoded protein: CASSPQQGAFF.

J is TRBJ2-2 and V is TRBV29-1; unclear D gene. V was trimmed by 2 bases and J by 7 bases, leaving 8 bases between them. CDR1 and CDR2 (germline): SQVTM, ANQGSEA. This CDR3 is built from 12 residues. CDR3 sequence: CSVESPRGELFF. CDR3 sequence (DNA): TGCAGCGTTGAATCCCCCCGCGGGGAGCTGTTTTTT.

V usage is TRBV10-3 and J usage is TRBJ2-1; 12 positions match TRBD2. V shed 8 bases and J 4 bases; nucleotides not matched to a gene: 3. The CDR3 has 14 residues. Per germline, CDR1 ENHRY and CDR2 SYGVKD. CDR3 residues: CAIAGTSGYNEQFF. The CDR3 DNA sequence: TGTGCCATCGCCGGGACTAGCGGGTACAATGAGCAGTTCTTC.

This clone was counted once. The rearrangement links TRBV29-1 to TRBJ1-2; TRBD1 is a possible D gene (5 bases). This CDR3 is built from 12 residues. Trimming pared 6 bases from V and 3 bases from J, leaving 11 bases between. Germline V gene lookup returns CDR1 SQVTM and CDR2 ANQGSEA. The CDR3 region is CSVGRQDYGYTF. In DNA form, the CDR3 reads TGCAGCGTGGGACGTCAGGACTATGGCTACACCTTC.

The gene calls are TRBV29-1 and TRBJ2-7, with a possible D match to TRBD1 (5 bases). In germline, CDR1 is SQVTM, CDR2 ANQGSEA. V lost 2 bases to trimming and J lost 2 bases, with 22 bases between them. There are 17 residues in the CDR3. Here the CDR3 DNA reads TGCAGCGTTGAAAAGGGGTCCGGTACCGTTAGCCCCTACGAGCAGTACTTC. Translating it yields CSVEKGSGTVSPYEQYF.

This rearrangement joins TRBV2 to TRBJ2-5; a possible D gene is TRBD2 (7 bases). The CDR3 spans 13 residues. Germline V gene data show CDR1 as SNHLY and CDR2 as FYNNEI. The V gene lost 7 bases and the J gene lost 2 bases, with 11 bases spanning the gap. The chain's CDR3 is CASKGGEQETQYF. In DNA, the CDR3 is TGTGCCAGCAAGGGGGGGGAACAAGAGACCCAGTACTTC.

V and J are TRBV2 and TRBJ2-5; maybe TRBD2 (7 bases). Germline V CDR1 and CDR2: SNHLY, FYNNEI. Trimming removed 4 bases from V and 5 bases from J, with 14 bases in between. The CDR3 extends over 14 amino acids. CDR3 region: CASSAGGPPETQYF. DNA of the CDR3: TGTGCCAGCAGTGCCGGGGGGCCTCCCGAGACCCAGTACTTC. Variable domain in full (rest from reference TRBV2 and TRBJ2-5): EPEVTQTPSHQVTQMGQEVILRCVPISNHLYFYWYRQILGQKVEFLVSFYNNEISEKSEIFDDQFSVERPDGSNFTLKIRSTKLEDSAMYFCASSAGGPPETQYFGPGTRLLVL.